Listed below are T cell receptor beta chains from one sample, sequenced in a study of T cells in Graves' hyperthyroidism and ophthalmopathy. TCRdb re-called the multiplex PCR reads through MiXCR, storing one row per CDR3 protein. This repertoire shows about 560,000 distinct CDR3 sequences, 14% found once; its top ten account for around 14%. The sequenced material came from blood. The receptors come from a woman aged 40 to 50 with Graves' hyperthyroidism. CDR3s leave out the opening cysteine and the closing phenylalanine or tryptophan. The order of the fields is J gene, V gene, CDR3 protein.

j_gene: TRBJ2-5
v_gene: TRBV3-1
CDR3aa: ASSQVLAGKTQY

j_gene: TRBJ1-1
v_gene: TRBV10-3
CDR3aa: AISESVGGIRTEAF

j_gene: TRBJ1-1
v_gene: TRBV12-3/TRBV12-4
CDR3aa: ASSLEDTHTEAF

j_gene: TRBJ2-7
v_gene: TRBV9
CDR3aa: ASSVQPGPGTSGRAEQY

j_gene: TRBJ2-1
v_gene: TRBV30
CDR3aa: AWGLAGASYNEQF

j_gene: TRBJ1-6
v_gene: TRBV19
CDR3aa: ASSPFNKNDSPLH

j_gene: TRBJ2-1
v_gene: TRBV3-1
CDR3aa: ASSQVRGEQF

j_gene: TRBJ2-5
v_gene: TRBV7-8
CDR3aa: AGSLGSQETQY

j_gene: TRBJ1-2
v_gene: TRBV2
CDR3aa: ASMTPGQGIFPSYGYT

j_gene: TRBJ2-5
v_gene: TRBV7-2
CDR3aa: ASSDDSVSLETQY

j_gene: TRBJ2-2
v_gene: TRBV6-1
CDR3aa: ASRAPGGRIGELF

j_gene: TRBJ1-1
v_gene: TRBV28
CDR3aa: ASTLAGARDTEAF

j_gene: TRBJ1-5
v_gene: TRBV12-3/TRBV12-4
CDR3aa: ASSQRNSNQPQH

j_gene: TRBJ2-5
v_gene: TRBV7-9
CDR3aa: ASSLVSGWGQETQY

j_gene: TRBJ2-7
v_gene: TRBV4-2
CDR3aa: ASSTRLEGEQY

j_gene: TRBJ2-5
v_gene: TRBV19
CDR3aa: ASSGQGGQTQY

j_gene: TRBJ2-7
v_gene: TRBV20-1
CDR3aa: SAGGLAGTYEQY

j_gene: TRBJ2-7
v_gene: TRBV28
CDR3aa: ASSVQPPGTGVNEQY

j_gene: TRBJ2-2
v_gene: TRBV2
CDR3aa: ASRRAGTGELF

j_gene: TRBJ2-7
v_gene: TRBV6-1
CDR3aa: ASRRLTVPEQY

j_gene: TRBJ1-2
v_gene: TRBV3-1
CDR3aa: ASSQDLQASYGYT

j_gene: TRBJ1-3
v_gene: TRBV15
CDR3aa: ATSIDKFNTIY

j_gene: TRBJ2-2
v_gene: TRBV5-1
CDR3aa: ASIQQVDTGELF

j_gene: TRBJ2-3
v_gene: TRBV11-2
CDR3aa: ASSLVGQGAGGDTQY

j_gene: TRBJ2-1
v_gene: TRBV5-6
CDR3aa: ASSPGLATYNEQF